This T cell receptor (beta chain) was recorded in a study of CD8 T cells in acute hepatitis C reinfection. Study-wide results and caveats: Only TCRbeta was bulk sequenced, so alphabeta pairing is unknown. Diversity was high, without significant differences between resolver and chronic groups.

Germline CDR1 reads SQVTM; CDR2 reads ANQGSEA. CDR3 size: 14 residues. The V and J ends lost 7 bases and 1 base respectively, with 16 bases between them. This clone was detected only a few times. The target antigen is unknown. The sample's time point: naive CD8 control sorted from an acute-time-point sample. People who inject drugs in the Montreal Hepatitis C Cohort were donors. The protocol was immunoSEQ multiplex PCR, while the TCRdb copy is restricted to in-frame clones and leaves out a portion. This sample has approximately 40,000 clones, with 75% to 90% found just once. The chain is built from TRBV29-1 and TRBJ1-1; D uncertain. Sample: naive CD8+ T cells from PBMCs. The receptor comes from a young woman who spontaneously cleared hepatitis C infection. The CDR3 DNA sequence: TGCAGCGACGGTGGTTTAGGAGAGAACACTGAAGCTTTCTTT. Protein product: CSDGGLGENTEAFF.